The text below deals with one T cell receptor beta chain. Its antigen is unknown. Specified treatment: roughly 20 received Ad26.COV2.S at low or high dose, single or two shots; roughly 5 received placebo; per-sample allocation not given. Samples came from day 63 after the first vaccine or placebo injection. Built on an Ad26 vector, the vaccine expressed Wuhan-strain SARS-CoV-2 spike. The assay was immunoSEQ multiplex PCR, and TCRdb's table has in-frame clones only and misses some. The sample has 300,000 to 450,000 clones; roughly 81% are singletons. The CDR3 is 15 residues long. Losses at the gene ends were 8 bases for V and 3 bases for J; bases not matched to a gene: 12. Per germline, CDR1 MNHEY and CDR2 SVGAGI. The data are from a study of Ad26.COV2.S vaccination and SARS-CoV-2 variants. Overall study context: Within the COV1001 Ad26.COV2.S trial arm, the donor was enrolled. Study-wide points: The study found similar non-spike TCR breadth in vaccine and placebo recipients.

The clonotype was recovered from a person between 18 and 60 years old who received the Ad26.COV2.S COVID-19 vaccine or a placebo. This sequence joins TRBV6-5 and TRBJ2-7; TRBD1 matches 8 bases. The material was peripheral blood, obtained in a trial of Ad26.COV2.S vaccine versus placebo. CDR3: CASQGATVMVYEQYF. The DNA of the CDR3 is TGTGCCAGCCAGGGGGCTACTGTAATGGTCTACGAGCAGTACTTC.